The clone carrying this TCR beta chain appeared a few times. Its specificity is not known. This sample is drawn from a study of identical twins. Whole-study findings and limits: Conclusions were drawn cross-sectionally by statistical analysis, without following the same donors. Twin-shared out-of-frame alpha sequences showed excess low generation probability.

Germline V lookup: CDR1 SEHNR, CDR2 FQNEAQ (reference sequence). V gave up 8 bases and J gave up 0 bases; unmatched junction bases: 6. The CDR3 totals 15 residues. Every sampled donor was Caucasian and healthy. After template switching added a universal primer site, the resulting cDNA carried unique molecular identifiers. One entry per CDR3 protein results from TCRdb running MiXCR on the 5' RACE reads. The repertoire holds approximately 300,000 distinct CDR3 sequences, with nearly 9.5% as singletons. The same data also went into a second study, on yellow fever vaccine responses in identical twins.

The chain uses TRBV7-9 and TRBJ2-3; 9 bases map to TRBD2. This TCR derives from a woman under 30 in good health. The sample comprised CD8+ T cells sorted from blood. The DNA for the CDR3 is TGTGCCAGCTTCTCCGGACTAGCGAGCACAGATACGCAGTATTTT. This codes for CASFSGLASTDTQYF.